The present T cell receptor beta chain was sequenced within a study of blood T cell repertoires in COVID-19. Study overall: Italy, Spain and the United States were the sources of the convalescent and acute COVID-19 samples. The analysed material was cDNA or gDNA that came from T cells, B-cell-depleted T cells, or PBMCs.

Trimming pared 4 bases from V and 8 bases from J, leaving 14 bases between. Germline-derived CDR1 and CDR2 are GTSNPN and SVGIG (reference sequence). There are 12 residues in the CDR3. Per the original data handling: By means of reference gene primer amplification, nucleated cell counts were estimated. Measured with immunoSEQ multiplex PCR; TCRdb has only the in-frame clones, and not every one. V and J calls and clone size come straight from that table; D and trimming were deduced from the DNA. The sample consists of fewer than 90,000 clones, roughly 88% of them appearing once. The rearrangement links TRBV30 to TRBJ1-1, with a tentative D call TRBD1 (5 bases). The clonotype comes from a woman aged 80 or older with active or convalescent COVID-19. Sequenced: peripheral blood. The CDR3 sequence: CAWMTDLGEAFF. DNA of the CDR3: TGTGCCTGGATGACAGACCTTGGGGAAGCTTTCTTT.